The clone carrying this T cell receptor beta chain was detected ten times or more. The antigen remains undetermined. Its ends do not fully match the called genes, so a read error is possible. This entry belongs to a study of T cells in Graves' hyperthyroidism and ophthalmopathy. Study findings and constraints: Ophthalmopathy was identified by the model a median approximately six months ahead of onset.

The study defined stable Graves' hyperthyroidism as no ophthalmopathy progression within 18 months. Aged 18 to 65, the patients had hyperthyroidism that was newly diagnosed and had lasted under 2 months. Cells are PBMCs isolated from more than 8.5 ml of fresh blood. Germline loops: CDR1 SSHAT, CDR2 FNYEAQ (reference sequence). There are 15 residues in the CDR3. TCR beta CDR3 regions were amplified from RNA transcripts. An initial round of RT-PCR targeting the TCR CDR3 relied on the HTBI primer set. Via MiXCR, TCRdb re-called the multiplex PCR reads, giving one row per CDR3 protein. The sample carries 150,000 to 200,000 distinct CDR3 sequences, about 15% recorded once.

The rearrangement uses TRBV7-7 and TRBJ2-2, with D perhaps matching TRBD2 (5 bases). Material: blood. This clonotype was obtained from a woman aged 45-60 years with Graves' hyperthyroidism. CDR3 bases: TGTGCTAGCAGCCCGGGGTATGGCCGGGCCGGGGAGCTGTTTTTT. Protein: CASSPGYGRAGELFF.